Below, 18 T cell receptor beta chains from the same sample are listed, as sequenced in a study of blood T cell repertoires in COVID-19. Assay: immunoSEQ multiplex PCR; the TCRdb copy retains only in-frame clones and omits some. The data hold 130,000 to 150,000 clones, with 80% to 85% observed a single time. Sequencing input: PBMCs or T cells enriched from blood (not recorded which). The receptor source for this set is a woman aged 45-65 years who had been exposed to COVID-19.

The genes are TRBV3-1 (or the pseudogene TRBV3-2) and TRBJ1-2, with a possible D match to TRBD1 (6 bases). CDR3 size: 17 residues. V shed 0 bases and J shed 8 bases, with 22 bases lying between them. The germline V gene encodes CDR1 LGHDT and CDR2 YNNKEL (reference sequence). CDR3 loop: CASSQEGRGTPLGGYTF. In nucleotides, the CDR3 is TGTGCCAGCAGCCAAGAAGGAAGGGGGACACCCTTGGGGGGCTACACCTTC.

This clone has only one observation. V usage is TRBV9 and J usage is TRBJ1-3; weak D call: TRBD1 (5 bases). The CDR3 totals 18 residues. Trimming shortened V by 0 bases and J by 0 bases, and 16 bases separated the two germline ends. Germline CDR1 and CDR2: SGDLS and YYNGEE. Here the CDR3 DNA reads TGTGCCAGCAGCGTAGTCCCAGGGCAACCCAACTCTGGAAACACCATATATTTT. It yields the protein CASSVVPGQPNSGNTIYF.

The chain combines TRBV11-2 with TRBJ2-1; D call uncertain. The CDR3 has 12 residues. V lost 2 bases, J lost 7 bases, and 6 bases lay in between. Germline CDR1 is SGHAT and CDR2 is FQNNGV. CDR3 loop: CASSLSRNEQFF. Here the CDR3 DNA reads TGTGCCAGCAGCTTATCGAGGAATGAGCAGTTCTTC.

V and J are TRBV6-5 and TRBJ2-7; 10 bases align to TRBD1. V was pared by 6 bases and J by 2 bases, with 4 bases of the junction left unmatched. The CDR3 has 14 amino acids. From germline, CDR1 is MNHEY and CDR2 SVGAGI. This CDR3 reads CASRGGQGPYEQYF. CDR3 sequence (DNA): TGTGCCAGCAGGGGGGGACAGGGGCCCTACGAGCAGTACTTC.

CDR3 in DNA: TGTGCCAGCGCGCGACTAGCGGAGAACAATGAGCAGTTCTTC. Its protein product is CASARLAENNEQFF. The V call is TRBV21-1, the J call TRBJ2-1; the table's TRBD2 call for D was not verified on the DNA. TRBV21-1 is a known pseudogene. This CDR3 comprises 14 residues.

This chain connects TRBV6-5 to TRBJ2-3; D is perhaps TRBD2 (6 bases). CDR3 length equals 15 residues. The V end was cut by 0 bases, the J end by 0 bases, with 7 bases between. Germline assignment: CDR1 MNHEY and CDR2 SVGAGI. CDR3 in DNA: TGTGCCAGCAGTTACTCTGGGACTAGCACAGATACGCAGTATTTT. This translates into CASSYSGTSTDTQYF.

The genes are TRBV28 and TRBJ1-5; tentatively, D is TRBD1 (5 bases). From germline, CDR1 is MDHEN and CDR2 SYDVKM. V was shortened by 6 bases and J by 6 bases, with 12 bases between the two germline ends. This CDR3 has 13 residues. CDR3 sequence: CASSPVGRQPQHF. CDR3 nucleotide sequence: TGTGCCAGCAGCCCGGTGGGGCGTCAGCCCCAGCATTTT.

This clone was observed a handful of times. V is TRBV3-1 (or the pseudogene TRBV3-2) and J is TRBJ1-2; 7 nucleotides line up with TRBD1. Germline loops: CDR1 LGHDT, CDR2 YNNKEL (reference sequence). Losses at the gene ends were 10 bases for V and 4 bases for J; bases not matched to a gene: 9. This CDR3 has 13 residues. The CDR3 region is CATHQGGRYGYTF. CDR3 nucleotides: TGTGCCACCCACCAAGGGGGCCGCTATGGCTACACCTTC.

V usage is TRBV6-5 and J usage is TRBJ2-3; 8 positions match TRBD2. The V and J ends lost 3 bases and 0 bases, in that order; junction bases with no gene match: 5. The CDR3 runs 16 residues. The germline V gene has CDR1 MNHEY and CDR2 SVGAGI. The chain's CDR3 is CASSYGSSGSTDTQYF. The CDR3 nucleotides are TGTGCCAGCAGTTATGGATCTAGCGGGAGCACAGATACGCAGTATTTT.

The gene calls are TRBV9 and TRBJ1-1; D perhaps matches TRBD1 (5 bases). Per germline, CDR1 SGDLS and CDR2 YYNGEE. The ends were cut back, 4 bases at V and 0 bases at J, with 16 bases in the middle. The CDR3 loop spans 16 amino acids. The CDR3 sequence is CASSPDRQPVNTEAFF. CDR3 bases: TGTGCCAGCAGCCCGGACCGACAGCCTGTGAACACTGAAGCTTTCTTT.

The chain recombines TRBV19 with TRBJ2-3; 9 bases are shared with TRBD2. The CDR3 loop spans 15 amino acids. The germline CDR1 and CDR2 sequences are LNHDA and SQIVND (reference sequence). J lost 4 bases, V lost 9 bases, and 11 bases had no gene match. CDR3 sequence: CARIRGGGASDTQYF. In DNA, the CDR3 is TGTGCCAGAATTAGGGGCGGGGGGGCGTCAGATACGCAGTATTTT.

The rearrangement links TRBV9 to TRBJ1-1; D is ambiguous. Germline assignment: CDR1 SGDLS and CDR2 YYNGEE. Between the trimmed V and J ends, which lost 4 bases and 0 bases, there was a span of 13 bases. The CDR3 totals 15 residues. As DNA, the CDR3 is TGTGCCAGCAGCCTCTCCGGGGAATTGAACACTGAAGCTTTCTTT. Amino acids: CASSLSGELNTEAFF.

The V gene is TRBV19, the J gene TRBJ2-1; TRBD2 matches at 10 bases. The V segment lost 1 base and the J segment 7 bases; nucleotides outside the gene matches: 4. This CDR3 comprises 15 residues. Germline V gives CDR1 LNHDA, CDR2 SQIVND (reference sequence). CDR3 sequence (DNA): TGTGCCAGTAGTATAGGAGCGGGAGGGATTAATGAGCAGTTCTTC. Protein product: CASSIGAGGINEQFF.

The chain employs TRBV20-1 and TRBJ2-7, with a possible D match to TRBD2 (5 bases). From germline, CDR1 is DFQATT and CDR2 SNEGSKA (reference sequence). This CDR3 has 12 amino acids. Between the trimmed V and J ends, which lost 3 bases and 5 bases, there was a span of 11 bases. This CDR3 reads CSASLGENEQYF. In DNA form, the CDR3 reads TGCAGTGCTAGTCTGGGAGAGAACGAGCAGTACTTC.

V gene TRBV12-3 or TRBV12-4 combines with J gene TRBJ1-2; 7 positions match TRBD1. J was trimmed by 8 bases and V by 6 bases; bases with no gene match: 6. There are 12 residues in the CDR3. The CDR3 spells CASRSGGLGYTF. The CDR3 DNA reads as TGTGCCAGCAGGTCAGGGGGTTTGGGCTACACCTTC.

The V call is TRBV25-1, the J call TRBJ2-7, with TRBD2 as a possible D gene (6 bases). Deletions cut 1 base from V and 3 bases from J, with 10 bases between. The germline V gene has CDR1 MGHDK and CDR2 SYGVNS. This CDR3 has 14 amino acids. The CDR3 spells CASSELGGIYEQYF. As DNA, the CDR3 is TGTGCCAGCAGTGAATTGGGCGGGATCTACGAGCAGTACTTC.

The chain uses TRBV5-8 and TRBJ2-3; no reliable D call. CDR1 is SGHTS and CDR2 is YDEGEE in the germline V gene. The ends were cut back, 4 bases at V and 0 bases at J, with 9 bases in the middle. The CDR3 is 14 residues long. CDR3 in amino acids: CASSQQYSTDTQYF. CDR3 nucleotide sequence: TGTGCCAGCAGCCAACAGTACAGCACAGATACGCAGTATTTT.

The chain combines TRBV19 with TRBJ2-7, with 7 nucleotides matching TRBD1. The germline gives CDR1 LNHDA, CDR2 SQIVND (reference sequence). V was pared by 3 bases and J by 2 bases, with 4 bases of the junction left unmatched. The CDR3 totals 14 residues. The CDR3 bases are TGTGCCAGTAGTATTTCCGGGACAGCCTACGAGCAGTACTTC. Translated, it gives CASSISGTAYEQYF.